The 23 T cell receptor beta chains listed next were all sequenced from one sample in a study of identical twins. TCRdb itself ran the 5' RACE reads through MiXCR, one entry per CDR3 protein. The profile shows around 200,000 distinct CDR3 sequences, less than 10% of them singletons. The sample consisted of memory (CD45RO+) T cells sorted from blood. The source is a woman aged 18-29 years in good health.

This clonotype appeared many times. The V gene is TRBV5-6, the J gene TRBJ2-7; D gene ambiguous. V lost 0 bases and J 3 bases, leaving 16 bases between the germline ends. The germline V gene has CDR1 SGHDT and CDR2 YYEEEE. The CDR3 runs to 16 residues. The CDR3 DNA reads as TGTGCCAGCAGCTTGGTTAGACCTCTACAAATCTACGAGCAGTACTTC. It translates to CASSLVRPLQIYEQYF.

The chain couples TRBV5-1 to TRBJ2-2, with D perhaps assigned TRBD1 or TRBD2 (6 bases each). CDR3 length: 14 amino acids. V shed 3 bases and J shed 6 bases, with 12 bases lying between them. Germline assignment: CDR1 SGHRS and CDR2 YFSETQ. The CDR3 DNA is TGCGCCAGCAGCTCACAAGGGGGGCCCGGGGAGCTGTTTTTT. Its protein is CASSSQGGPGELFF.

The sample holds a few counts of this clonotype. The chain is built from TRBV7-2 and TRBJ1-2, with D possibly TRBD1 on 5 matching bases. V lost 1 base to trimming and J lost 4 bases, with 13 bases between them. The CDR3 has 15 amino acids. Germline V gene lookup returns CDR1 SGHTA and CDR2 FQGNSA. The CDR3 here is CASSLDPGQTYGYTF. The DNA for the CDR3 is TGTGCCAGCAGCTTAGACCCGGGGCAGACCTATGGCTACACCTTC.

This clonotype has just a few counts. The V call is TRBV2, the J call TRBJ1-1; perhaps TRBD1 as D (5 bases). This CDR3 has 12 residues. V lost 8 bases and J lost 11, with 18 bases in between. The germline V gene encodes CDR1 SNHLY and CDR2 FYNNEI. The CDR3 nucleotides are TGTGCCAGCGGGAGGCAGGGCAGACTGGCTTTCTTT. Its translation is CASGRQGRLAFF.

The chain employs TRBV2 and TRBJ1-4; D ambiguous. V was trimmed by 8 bases and J by 8 bases, leaving 18 bases between them. The CDR3 covers 14 residues. From germline, CDR1 is SNHLY and CDR2 FYNNEI. The CDR3 nucleotides read TGTGCCAGCCGCATAAGAGCGTCTCTCGAAAAACTGTTTTTT. Translating it yields CASRIRASLEKLFF.

V usage is TRBV11-3 and J usage is TRBJ2-1, with a weak D call TRBD2 (5 bases). V lost 5 bases and J 7 bases, leaving 21 bases between the germline ends. This CDR3 spans 16 amino acids. The germline CDR1 and CDR2 sequences are SGHNT and YENEEA. The CDR3 loop is CASSLNSGNSGNEQFF. The CDR3, as DNA: TGTGCCAGCAGCCTCAACTCGGGAAATTCGGGAAATGAGCAGTTCTTC.

The rearrangement uses TRBV28 and TRBJ2-2, with 9 bases that match TRBD2. V gave up 7 bases and J gave up 6 bases; unmatched junction bases: 6. In germline, CDR1 is MDHEN, CDR2 SYDVKM. The CDR3 is 14 residues long. CDR3 loop: CASTRVAGAGELFF. DNA for the CDR3: TGTGCCAGCACTCGGGTAGCGGGGGCCGGGGAGCTGTTTTTT.

There are many counts of this clonotype. The genes are TRBV12-3 or TRBV12-4 and TRBJ1-6, with TRBD1 matching 7 bases. J gave up 6 bases and V 2 bases, and 4 bases lay outside the gene matches. This CDR3 spans 15 amino acids. The DNA of the CDR3 is TGTGCCAGCAGTTTAACGGCAGGGGGTAATTCACCCCTCCACTTT. This sequence encodes CASSLTAGGNSPLHF.

This clonotype was seen repeatedly, ten times or more. The chain joins TRBV20-1 to TRBJ2-1; TRBD1 agrees at 10 bases. CDR1 and CDR2 (germline): DFQATT, SNEGSKA (reference sequence). The CDR3 runs 14 residues. The ends lost 6 bases at V and 8 bases at J; junction bases unmatched: 10. The CDR3 DNA reads TGCAGTGCGGACCGGGGACAGGGGTCAGATGAGCAGTTCTTC. It yields the protein CSADRGQGSDEQFF.

This clonotype has only a few counts. The chain couples TRBV7-9 to TRBJ1-2; 7 bases agree with TRBD1. V was clipped by 5 bases and J by 5 bases; unmatched bases: 14. The CDR3 consists of 16 residues. The germline gives CDR1 SEHNR, CDR2 FQNEAQ (reference sequence). CDR3 DNA: TGTGCCAGCAGCCTTACGACGAGGACAGGAGCTTATGGCTACACCTTC. This gives the protein CASSLTTRTGAYGYTF.

The rearrangement joins TRBV7-9 to TRBJ2-5; D is possibly TRBD1 (6 bases). The CDR3 loop spans 14 amino acids. V was clipped by 0 bases and J by 4 bases, with 9 bases between them. Germline loops: CDR1 SEHNR, CDR2 FQNEAQ (reference sequence). In DNA form, the CDR3 reads TGTGCCAGCAGCTTAGCTCTGGGGGCAGAGACCCAGTACTTC. It specifies CASSLALGAETQYF.

The sample holds a few counts of this clonotype. The chain employs TRBV5-1 and TRBJ1-1, with TRBD1 as a possible D gene (6 bases). V shed 0 bases and J shed 1 base, with 16 bases lying between them. CDR1 and CDR2 (germline): SGHRS, YFSETQ. The CDR3 loop spans 17 amino acids. CDR3 sequence (DNA): TGCGCCAGCAGCTTGGACCGATTCAGGGGAGGGAACACTGAAGCTTTCTTT. Amino acids: CASSLDRFRGGNTEAFF.

This clonotype has at least ten counts. A read error may account for a junction end that differs from germline. This rearrangement joins TRBV7-7 to TRBJ2-3; TRBD1 aligns across 7 bases. The CDR3 is 18 amino acids. The germline V gene encodes CDR1 SSHAT and CDR2 FNYEAQ (reference sequence). The CDR3 DNA sequence: TGTGCTAGCAGCTTAGGCTCAAAGACAGGGTTGAGCACAGATACGCAGTATTTT. This sequence encodes CASSLGSKTGLSTDTQYF.

This clonotype was seen only a few times. The rearrangement links TRBV20-1 to TRBJ2-2; no firm D call. From germline, CDR1 is DFQATT and CDR2 SNEGSKA (reference sequence). The CDR3 covers 11 residues. V was trimmed by 6 bases and J by 10 bases, leaving 12 bases between them. The CDR3, as DNA: TGCAGTGCACTGGACGGACCGGAGCTGTTTTTT. Amino acid sequence: CSALDGPELFF.

This clonotype was seen at least ten times. The V and J genes are TRBV7-2 and TRBJ2-7; D is perhaps TRBD2 (6 bases). V lost 2 bases to trimming and J lost 3 bases, with 14 bases between them. This CDR3 spans 15 amino acids. Germline V gene lookup returns CDR1 SGHTA and CDR2 FQGNSA. The CDR3 here is CASSLKTGLNYEQYF. The CDR3 nucleotides read TGTGCCAGCAGCTTAAAGACGGGACTGAACTACGAGCAGTACTTC.

This clonotype turned up a few times. This chain connects TRBV10-2 to TRBJ2-2; 8 bases agree with TRBD2. CDR1 is WSHSY, CDR2 SAAADI, per germline. The CDR3 is 15 residues long. The junction had 8 bases not matched to a gene; V was cut back by 9 bases and J by 2 bases. CDR3 sequence (DNA): TGCGCCAGGAACTCGGGGGGGTTAAACACCGGGGAGCTGTTTTTT. Translating it yields CARNSGGLNTGELFF.

This chain connects TRBV18 to TRBJ2-7, with a possible D match to TRBD2 (5 bases). The germline V and J ends were trimmed by 3 bases and 4 bases, with 16 bases remaining between them. The germline CDR1 and CDR2 sequences are KGHSH and LQKENI. CDR3 length equals 15 residues. CDR3: CASSPRSSGWYEQYF. Written as DNA, the CDR3 is TGTGCCAGCTCACCCAGGTCCTCGGGGTGGTACGAGCAGTACTTC. The full variable domain, with the rest looked up from reference TRBV18 and TRBJ2-7, is NAGVMQNPRHLVRRRGQEARLRCSPMKGHSHVYWYRQLPEEGLKFMVYLQKENIIDESGMPKERFSAEFPKEGPSILRIQQVVRGDSAAYFCASSPRSSGWYEQYFGPGTRLTVT.

This CDR3 reads CASSLVGQGAFYGYTF. In nucleotides, the CDR3 is TGTGCCAGCAGCTTAGTCGGACAGGGGGCGTTTTATGGCTACACCTTC. The rearrangement links TRBV7-2 to TRBJ1-2; 11 bases agree with TRBD1. The CDR3 sequence is 16 residues long. V lost 1 base to trimming and J lost 5 bases; unmatched junction nucleotides: 6. Germline CDR1 and CDR2: SGHTA and FQGNSA.

This chain connects TRBV9 to TRBJ2-1; TRBD2 agrees at 11 bases. Germline V CDR1 and CDR2: SGDLS, YYNGEE. This CDR3 region has 15 residues. Unmatched junction bases numbered 2, after V lost 1 base and J lost 5 bases. CDR3 loop: CASSVLAGGDNEQFF. As DNA, the CDR3 is TGTGCCAGCAGCGTACTAGCGGGAGGCGACAATGAGCAGTTCTTC.

The V and J genes are TRBV4-1 and TRBJ2-3, with 10 nucleotides matching TRBD2. This CDR3 comprises 18 residues. V lost 1 base, J lost 2 bases, and 9 bases stayed unmatched. Germline CDR1 is MGHRA and CDR2 is YSYEKL. The CDR3 is CASSQGLAGGAATDTQYF. The DNA for the CDR3 is TGCGCCAGCAGCCAAGGGTTAGCGGGAGGCGCAGCCACAGATACGCAGTATTTT.

The sample holds a few counts of this clonotype. V gene TRBV7-9 combines with J gene TRBJ2-1; no clear D gene. From germline, CDR1 is SEHNR and CDR2 FQNEAQ (reference sequence). V shed 5 bases and J shed 3 bases, with 17 bases lying between them. This CDR3 contains 16 residues. Here the CDR3 DNA reads TGTGCCAGCAGCCGAGTCCCGACTTACCGCTACAATGAGCAGTTCTTC. Translated, it gives CASSRVPTYRYNEQFF. Based on the CDR3 plus reference TRBV7-9 and TRBJ2-1, the full variable domain is DTGVSQNPRHKITKRGQNVTFRCDPISEHNRLYWYRQTLGQGPEFLTYFQNEAQLEKSRLLSDRFSAERPKGSFSTLEIQRTEQGDSAMYLCASSRVPTYRYNEQFFGPGTRLTVL.

The rearrangement uses TRBV7-3 and TRBJ2-2; tentatively, D is TRBD1 or TRBD2 (5 bases each). This CDR3 contains 14 residues. The germline gives CDR1 SGHTA, CDR2 FQGTGA. Trimming took 5 bases from V and 4 from J, leaving 11 bases between them. CDR3: CASSLNGGTGELFF. For the CDR3, the DNA is TGTGCCAGCAGCCTGAATGGGGGCACCGGGGAGCTGTTTTTT.

The genes are TRBV18 and TRBJ2-5; maybe TRBD1 (6 bases). The CDR3 length is 14 residues. Germline CDR1 and CDR2: KGHSH and LQKENI. V shed 4 bases and J shed 2 bases, with 11 bases lying between them. CDR3 coding DNA: TGTGCCAGCTCACTTAGGACAGTTCAAGAGACCCAGTACTTC. It codes for CASSLRTVQETQYF.